This T cell receptor (beta chain) was documented in a study of blood T cell repertoires in COVID-19. Generated by immunoSEQ multiplex PCR, the TCRdb table keeps only in-frame clones and is missing some. Among approximately 400,000 clones listed, around 83% were seen once. Germline CDR1 reads LGHNA; CDR2 reads YNFKEQ. The junction had 7 bases not matched to a gene; V was cut back by 0 bases and J by 2 bases. The CDR3 sequence is 17 residues long. The TCR originated in a woman aged 45-65 years who had recovered from COVID-19. V and J are TRBV4-2 and TRBJ1-3; 7 bases line up with TRBD1. Material: PBMCs or T cells enriched from blood (not recorded which). Here the CDR3 reads CASSQDFAGGTGNTIYF. In DNA form, the CDR3 reads TGTGCCAGCAGCCAAGATTTTGCAGGGGGAACTGGAAACACCATATATTTT.